The rows below give T cell receptor beta chains drawn from one sample of a study of T cell responses to AZD1222 COVID-19 vaccine. Clones were sequenced by immunoSEQ multiplex PCR, and TCRdb holds only the in-frame ones, with some missing. This repertoire shows about 100,000 clones, approximately 89% found once; its top ten account for just over 8%. The specimen was peripheral blood, collected 28 days after the second AZD1222 dose. The source of these receptors is an adult who received the AZD1222 COVID-19 vaccine. The CDR3 runs from the conserved cysteine through the conserved F or W. D genes are given only for firm matches. Size is stated for part of the rows, as once, few or many counts, or as a class when the clone is expanded.

J	size	V	D	DNA	CDR3
TRBJ2-1	.	TRBV12-3/TRBV12-4	.	TGTGCCAGCAGTCCCTCCTACAGGGACGAGCAGTTCTTC	CASSPSYRDEQFF
TRBJ2-1	.	TRBV2	.	TGTGCCAGCAGTGCCTCCCCGCCCCCCAATGAGCAGTTCTTC	CASSASPPPNEQFF
TRBJ2-1	.	TRBV5-1	.	TGCGCCAGCAGCCTGCTGGGCTACAATGAGCAGTTCTTC	CASSLLGYNEQFF
TRBJ2-3	.	TRBV10-3	.	TGTGCCATCAGTGAGTCGGAGAGTGCAGATACGCAGTATTTT	CAISESESADTQYF
TRBJ2-6	.	TRBV5-5	.	TGTGCCAGCAGCCCCGGAGGTGCTGGGGCCAACGTCCTGACTTTC	CASSPGGAGANVLTF
TRBJ1-4	.	TRBV4-2	.	TGTGCCAGCAGCCCAAAGGTGGCTAGGAGTGAAAAACTGTTTTTT	CASSPKVARSEKLFF
TRBJ2-7	.	TRBV7-3	TRBD1	TGTGCCAGCAGCCAGGGACAGGGTCTCGAGCAGTACTTC	CASSQGQGLEQYF
TRBJ2-2	.	TRBV28	.	TGTGCCAGCAGTACCCCGGGCACCGGGGAGCTGTTTTTT	CASSTPGTGELFF
TRBJ2-2	.	TRBV2	.	TGTGCCAGCACCGAAGGCAGTCAGAACACCGGGGAGCTGTTTTTT	CASTEGSQNTGELFF
TRBJ2-7	.	TRBV28	.	TGTGCCAGCAGGGCCGGGTCACACAGGGGGGGCGTCTACGAGCAGTACTTC	CASRAGSHRGGVYEQYF
TRBJ2-5	.	TRBV29-1	.	TGCAGCGTCTCTGGTTGGGGGATCGGGCACGGAGAGACCCAGTACTTC	CSVSGWGIGHGETQYF
TRBJ1-1	.	TRBV10-1	.	TGCGCCAGCAGTGAGTCTTTGACGAACACTGAAGCTTTCTTT	CASSESLTNTEAFF
TRBJ2-1	.	TRBV14	TRBD2	TGTGCCAGCAGCCTGGCTAGCGGGTACAATGAGCAGTTCTTC	CASSLASGYNEQFF
TRBJ2-2	once	TRBV11-3	TRBD2	TGTGCCAGCAGCTCCCCTAGCGGAGCGAACACCGGGGAGCTGTTTTTT	CASSSPSGANTGELFF
TRBJ2-5	.	TRBV2	.	TGTGCCAGCAGAGGCGGACAGAGTCGATTCCAAGAGACCCAGTACTTC	CASRGGQSRFQETQYF
TRBJ1-1	once	TRBV27	.	TGTGCCAGCAGTTTATTCGGCAGGGGTGACACTGAAGCTTTCTTT	CASSLFGRGDTEAFF
TRBJ1-4	.	TRBV27	.	TGTGCCAGCAGTCGCCTTTTCCGGGGGGCGGGTGAAAAACTGTTTTTT	CASSRLFRGAGEKLFF
TRBJ2-5	.	TRBV5-4	TRBD1	TGTGCCAGCAGCTTGGTCCAGGGGGCCAGAGAGGCTCACTACTTC	CASSLVQGAREAHYF
TRBJ1-5	.	TRBV18	.	TGTGCCAGCTCATCAGGACACCCTCCCACGGATAGCAATCAGCCCCAGCATTTT	CASSSGHPPTDSNQPQHF
TRBJ2-5	.	TRBV2	.	TGTGCCAGCAGTGAACAGGAAGGGACCCAGTACTTC	CASSEQEGTQYF
TRBJ1-5	once	TRBV19	.	TGTGCCAGTACGCCGGACGGGGACGTAGGTCAGCCCCAGCATTTT	CASTPDGDVGQPQHF
TRBJ1-1	.	TRBV6-1	.	TGTGCCAGCAGTGAGGGGGTAGGCAGACTAATGAACACTGAAGCTTTCTTT	CASSEGVGRLMNTEAFF
TRBJ2-7	.	TRBV7-2	TRBD2	TGTGCCAGCAGCAGAGGACTAGCGGCCTTCTCCTACGAGCAGTACTTC	CASSRGLAAFSYEQYF
TRBJ1-4	.	TRBV5-3	.	TGTGCCAGAAGCTTGAGGACGGGGGATAATGAAAAACTGTTTTTT	CARSLRTGDNEKLFF
TRBJ1-3	.	TRBV5-6	.	TGTGCCAGCAGCTTGGGCCAAGGAGAATACTCTGGAAACACCATATATTTT	CASSLGQGEYSGNTIYF
TRBJ2-1	.	TRBV28	TRBD2	TGTGCCAGCAGTCCAAGCGGGACTTCCTACAATGAGCAGTTCTTC	CASSPSGTSYNEQFF
TRBJ2-7	.	TRBV6-5	.	TGTGCCAGCAGTTACTCAAGAGGGACCGAGCAGTACTTC	CASSYSRGTEQYF
TRBJ2-1	.	TRBV9	TRBD1	TGTGCCAGCAGCGTGTCGGGACAGCCGAACAATGAGCAGTTCTTC	CASSVSGQPNNEQFF
TRBJ1-1	.	TRBV27	.	TGTGCCAGCAGTTTTCGCCGGGACGGAGGGGCTTTCTTT	CASSFRRDGGAFF
TRBJ2-2	.	TRBV5-4	.	TGTGCCAGCAGCCCCGGGACCAACACCGGGGAGCTGTTTTTT	CASSPGTNTGELFF
TRBJ2-5	.	TRBV12-3/TRBV12-4	.	TGTGCCAGCAGTTACGTTCAAGAGACCCAGTACTTC	CASSYVQETQYF
TRBJ1-1	few	TRBV7-9	.	TGTGCCAGCAGCTTAGTGGGGGGAGAAGCTTTCTTT	CASSLVGGEAFF
TRBJ2-2	.	TRBV5-6	.	TGTGCCAGCGGCGCGGGGTACGGGGAGCTGTTTTTT	CASGAGYGELFF
TRBJ2-3	.	TRBV10-2	TRBD2	TGCGCCAGCAGTCCCGGGGCGGGAGGGCCGCCAGATACGCAGTATTTT	CASSPGAGGPPDTQYF
TRBJ2-5	.	TRBV29-1	.	TGCAGCGTTGGGGGTAGCTTGGAGACCCAGTACTTC	CSVGGSLETQYF